A selection of T cell receptor beta chains follows, all from one sample in a study of shared clonotypes between healthy human individuals. Some clones are missing from TCRdb's copy, which holds only in-frame ones; the method was immunoSEQ multiplex PCR. The table lists over a million clones, about 84% of them singletons. The sequenced sample consisted of memory CD4+ T cells from PBMCs. The receptors were sampled from a man aged 18 to 35 in good health. Some clones in this sample may be carry-over from other donors' samples. Both conserved end residues are part of each CDR3. The order of the fields is V gene, clone size, D gene, J gene, CDR3 DNA, CDR3 protein. A D gene is named only where the DNA matches it firmly. Clone size appears in some rows only: once, few, many, or a class for an expanded clone.

TRBV5-6	NA	NA	TRBJ1-3	TGTGCCAGCAGCTTCTTCTCCCTGAGAAACACCATATATTTT	CASSFFSLRNTIYF
TRBV12-5	NA	NA	TRBJ2-1	TGTGCTAGCTCCCTCGGGGAATCCTACAATGAGCAGTTCTTC	CASSLGESYNEQFF
TRBV21-1	NA	NA	TRBJ2-2	TGTGCCAGCAGCATCTGCTTGACGGCTAGCGGGAGCACCGGGGAGCTGTTTTTT	CASSICLTASGSTGELFF
TRBV25-1	NA	NA	TRBJ2-3	TGTGCCAGCAGAGAAGGAGATACGCAGTATTTT	CASREGDTQYF
TRBV5-6	NA	NA	TRBJ2-2	TGTGCCAGCAGCTCAGGGACCGACCGGGAGCTGTTTTTT	CASSSGTDRELFF
TRBV19	once	TRBD2	TRBJ2-2	TGTGCCAGTAGTATACATCGACCGGGGACTAGCGGGAGGGGATGGCGAGTCACCGGGGAGCTGTTTTTT	CASSIHRPGTSGRGWRVTGELFF
TRBV5-1	NA	TRBD2	TRBJ2-2	TGCGCCAGCAGCTTGGCGCTAGCGGGAGTCACCGGGGAGCTGTTTTTT	CASSLALAGVTGELFF
TRBV18	NA	NA	TRBJ1-3	TGTGCCAGCTCACTACTCAGTGACAGGACTGGAAACACCATATATTTT	CASSLLSDRTGNTIYF
TRBV28	NA	TRBD2	TRBJ2-3	TGTGCCAGCAGTCGACGGGCTAGCGGGGTTAGCACAGATACGCAGTATTTT	CASSRRASGVSTDTQYF
TRBV4-1	NA	NA	TRBJ2-5	TGCGCCAGCAGCCAAAACTCTGGGGGAGTGGAGACCCAGTACTTC	CASSQNSGGVETQYF
TRBV4-3	many	NA	TRBJ2-1	TGCGCCAGCAGCCAAGTGGGCGGGTCCTACAATGAGCAGTTCTTC	CASSQVGGSYNEQFF
TRBV30	NA	NA	TRBJ1-2	TGTGCCTGGAGTGTACTCCGGAGGAACTATGGCTACACCTTC	CAWSVLRRNYGYTF
TRBV29-1	few	TRBD1	TRBJ1-2	TGCAGCGTTGGGGGGGACAGGGCTAACTATGGCTACACCTTC	CSVGGDRANYGYTF
TRBV28	NA	NA	TRBJ2-7	TGTGCCAGCCTTAGAATGACAACAGGGTCCTACGAGCAGTACTTC	CASLRMTTGSYEQYF
TRBV7-9	NA	NA	TRBJ2-1	TGTGCCAGCAGCTTGGAGGGAGAGGCCTACAATGAGCAGTTCTTC	CASSLEGEAYNEQFF
TRBV5-1	once	TRBD1	TRBJ2-2	TGCGCCAGCAGCTTGGGGACAGGGACCGCCGGGGAGCTGTTTTTT	CASSLGTGTAGELFF
TRBV7-3	NA	NA	TRBJ2-3	TGTGCCAGCAGCCACCGATCAGATACGCAGTATTTT	CASSHRSDTQYF
TRBV28	NA	NA	TRBJ2-1	TGTGCCAGCATCGGCTACAATGAGCAGTTCTTC	CASIGYNEQFF
TRBV29-1	NA	NA	TRBJ2-3	TGCAGCGTTGAAGGAGGAGATACGCAGTATTTT	CSVEGGDTQYF
TRBV10-3	NA	NA	TRBJ1-5	TGTGCCATCAGCCCTCAGGGGACGACTAATCAGCCCCAGCATTTT	CAISPQGTTNQPQHF
TRBV29-1	NA	NA	TRBJ1-1	TGCAGCGTTTCACATCCCGCCAGAGGCCCCGAAGCTTTCTTT	CSVSHPARGPEAFF
TRBV7-3	NA	TRBD2	TRBJ2-1	TGTGCCAGCAGCCCATCGGGACTACAAAACAATGAGCAGTTCTTC	CASSPSGLQNNEQFF
TRBV11-1	NA	NA	TRBJ2-2	TGTGCCAGCAGCTTAGAGATACAGTACACCGGGGAGCTGTTTTTT	CASSLEIQYTGELFF
TRBV5-8	many	NA	TRBJ2-7	TGTGCCAGCAGCTTAGCCGGGATCCACTACGAGCAGTACTTC	CASSLAGIHYEQYF
TRBV7-9	NA	NA	TRBJ2-7	TGTGCCAGCAGCTTAGGCCCCGAGCAGTACTTC	CASSLGPEQYF
TRBV14	NA	NA	TRBJ1-2	TGTGCCAGCAGCCAAGATCAGCGCCGAGCTAACTATGGCTACACCTTC	CASSQDQRRANYGYTF
TRBV18	NA	NA	TRBJ1-1	TGTGCCAGCTCCCAACAGGGGAACACTGAAGCTTTCTTT	CASSQQGNTEAFF
TRBV28	NA	NA	TRBJ1-2	TGTGCCACTAACCCACAGCCACGCCGGATTGGATATAACTATGGCTACACCTTC	CATNPQPRRIGYNYGYTF
TRBV5-1	NA	NA	TRBJ1-5	TGCGCCAGCAGCTTGGAGGCCGGGCCAAATCAGCCCCAGCATTTT	CASSLEAGPNQPQHF
TRBV6-5	NA	NA	TRBJ2-3	TGTGCCAGCAGTAGCCGGGACAAGGGCCCGGATTTT	CASSSRDKGPDF
TRBV2	NA	NA	TRBJ2-6	TGTGCCAGCAGAGGGGGAACCGGGGCCAACGTCCTGACTTTC	CASRGGTGANVLTF
TRBV7-2	NA	TRBD2	TRBJ2-7	TGTGCCAGCAGCTTAGGACTCACTAGCGGTCACGGGCAGTACTTC	CASSLGLTSGHGQYF
TRBV6-1	NA	TRBD2	TRBJ2-1	TGTGCCAGCGCGCGACTAGCGGGAGGGCCAAGTGAGCAGTTCTTC	CASARLAGGPSEQFF
TRBV5-1	NA	TRBD1	TRBJ2-5	TGCGCCAGCAGTCAAGACAGGGGGGAGACCCAGTACTTC	CASSQDRGETQYF
TRBV2	NA	TRBD2	TRBJ2-1	TGTGCCAGCAGTCTAGCGGGCCACGATACCTACAATGAGCAGTTCTTC	CASSLAGHDTYNEQFF
TRBV29-1	NA	NA	TRBJ1-4	TGCAGCGTTGTGACGGGGAATGAAAAACTGTTTTTT	CSVVTGNEKLFF
TRBV18	NA	NA	TRBJ2-1	TGTGCCAGCTCCCAGCCGCGTCGCGGGATTAGCAATGAGCAGTTCTTC	CASSQPRRGISNEQFF
TRBV30	NA	NA	TRBJ1-2	TGTGCTTGGCTAGGCAACAACTATGGCTACACCTTC	CAWLGNNYGYTF
TRBV9	NA	TRBD2	TRBJ2-1	TGTGCCAGCAGCCCGAGCGTGAGTAGGACTAGGGACAATGAGCAGTTCTTC	CASSPSVSRTRDNEQFF
TRBV28	NA	NA	TRBJ1-1	TGTGCCAGCAGTCTCCCGAGAACTGAAGCTTTCTTT	CASSLPRTEAFF
TRBV5-5	few	TRBD1	TRBJ1-5	TGTGCCAGCAGCGGCTCTGACAGGGGAAGGAATCAGCCCCAGCATTTT	CASSGSDRGRNQPQHF
TRBV5-4	NA	NA	TRBJ1-1	TGTGCCAGCAGCACGGCCGGGACTCTTAACACTGAAGCTTTCTTT	CASSTAGTLNTEAFF
TRBV4-2	NA	TRBD2	TRBJ2-3	TGTGCCAGCAGCCAAGATCGGCTAGCGGGCAGAGGTACGCAGTATTTT	CASSQDRLAGRGTQYF
TRBV27	NA	TRBD1	TRBJ1-5	TGTGCCAGCGGGGAACCGGGACAGGGACGGATTTTACAGCCCCAGCATTTT	CASGEPGQGRILQPQHF
TRBV10-2	NA	TRBD2	TRBJ2-5	TGCGCCACCTATCGACCGGGACTAGCACAAGAGACCCAGTACTTC	CATYRPGLAQETQYF
TRBV7-3	NA	NA	TRBJ1-1	TGTGCCAGCAGCCCAGGGTATATGAACACTGAAGCTTTCTTT	CASSPGYMNTEAFF
TRBV28	once	TRBD1	TRBJ1-2	TGTGCCAGCAGTCGACAGGGGGCGGTTAGGGGCTACACCTTC	CASSRQGAVRGYTF
TRBV19	NA	TRBD2	TRBJ2-7	TGTGCCAGTAGTATCGTGGGAGGGCCCAACGAGCAGTACTTC	CASSIVGGPNEQYF